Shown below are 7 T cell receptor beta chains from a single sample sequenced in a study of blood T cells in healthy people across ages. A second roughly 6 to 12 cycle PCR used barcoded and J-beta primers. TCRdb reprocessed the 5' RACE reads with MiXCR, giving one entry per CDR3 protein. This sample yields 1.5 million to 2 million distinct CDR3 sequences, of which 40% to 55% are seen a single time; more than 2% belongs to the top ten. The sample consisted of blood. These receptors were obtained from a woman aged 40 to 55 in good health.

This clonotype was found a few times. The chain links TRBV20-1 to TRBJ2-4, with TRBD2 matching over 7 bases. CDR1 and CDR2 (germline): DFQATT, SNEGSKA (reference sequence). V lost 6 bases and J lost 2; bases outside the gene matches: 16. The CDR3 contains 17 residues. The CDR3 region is CSAPPGRALITKNIQYF. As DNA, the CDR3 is TGCAGTGCCCCCCCGGGGAGGGCCCTAATTACCAAAAACATTCAGTACTTC.

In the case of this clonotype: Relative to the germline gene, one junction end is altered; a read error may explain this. CDR3: CASRLGANGASVLTF. Here the CDR3 DNA reads TGTGCCAGCAGGCTGGGGGCAAATGGGGCCAGCGTCCTGACTTTC. The genes are TRBV11-2 and TRBJ2-6; possible D gene TRBD1, 6 bases. This CDR3 has 15 amino acids. Germline CDR1 SGHAT, CDR2 FQNNGV.

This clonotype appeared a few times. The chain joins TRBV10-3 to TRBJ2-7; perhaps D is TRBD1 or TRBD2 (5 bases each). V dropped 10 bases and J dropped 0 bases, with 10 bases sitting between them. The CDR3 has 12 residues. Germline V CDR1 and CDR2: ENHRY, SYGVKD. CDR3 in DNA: TGTGCCACCCGGGACGTCTCCTACGAGCAGTACTTC. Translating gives CATRDVSYEQYF.

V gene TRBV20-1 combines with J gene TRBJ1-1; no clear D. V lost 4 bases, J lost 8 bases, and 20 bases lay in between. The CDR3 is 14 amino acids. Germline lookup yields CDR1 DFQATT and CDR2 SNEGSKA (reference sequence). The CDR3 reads CSAIPAGGVYEAFF. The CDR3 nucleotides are TGCAGTGCTATTCCTGCTGGCGGGGTGTACGAAGCTTTCTTT.

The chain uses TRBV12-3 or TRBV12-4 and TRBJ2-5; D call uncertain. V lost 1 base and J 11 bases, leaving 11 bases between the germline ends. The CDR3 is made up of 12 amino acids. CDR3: CASSLGTVEQYF. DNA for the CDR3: TGTGCCAGCAGTTTAGGGACGGTTGAGCAGTACTTC.

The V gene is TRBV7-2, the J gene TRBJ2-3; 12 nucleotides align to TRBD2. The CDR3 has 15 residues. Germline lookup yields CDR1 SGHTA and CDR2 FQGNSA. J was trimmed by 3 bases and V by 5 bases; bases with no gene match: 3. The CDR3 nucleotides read TGTGCCAGCAGCAAGACTAGCGGGGGAACAGATACGCAGTATTTT. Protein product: CASSKTSGGTDTQYF.

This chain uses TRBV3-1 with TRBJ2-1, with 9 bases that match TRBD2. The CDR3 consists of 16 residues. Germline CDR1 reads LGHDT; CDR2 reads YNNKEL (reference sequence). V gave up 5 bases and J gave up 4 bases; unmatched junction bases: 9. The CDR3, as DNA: TGTGCCAGCAGCTCCCGGAGCGGGGGGTCGTACAATGAGCAGTTCTTC. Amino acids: CASSSRSGGSYNEQFF.